The 20 T cell receptor beta chains in this list originate from one sample, sequenced in a study of blood T cell repertoires in COVID-19. TCRdb's table, derived via immunoSEQ multiplex PCR, lists solely in-frame clones and lacks some. This sample has roughly 220,000 clones, with 85% to 90% found just once. The sample taken for sequencing was peripheral blood. The receptors stem from a woman between 50 and 59 years old with COVID-19, enrolled during active disease.

The chain employs TRBV5-1 and TRBJ1-4; perhaps TRBD1 as D (5 bases). From germline, CDR1 is SGHRS and CDR2 YFSETQ. The CDR3 contains 16 residues. Trimming took 3 bases from V and 8 from J, leaving 20 bases between them. The CDR3 bases are TGCGCCAGCAGCTCAGGCCCCGGGACGGGGGAGGAAAAACTGTTTTTT. Residues: CASSSGPGTGEEKLFF.

V gene TRBV19 combines with J gene TRBJ1-1, with 12 bases lining up with TRBD1. The trim removed 5 bases at V and 6 bases at J, leaving 4 bases unmatched. The germline V gene has CDR1 LNHDA and CDR2 SQIVND (reference sequence). This CDR3 comprises 14 residues. The DNA of the CDR3 is TGTGCCAGTAGTTATGGGACAGGGGGCTCTGAAGCTTTCTTT. Residues: CASSYGTGGSEAFF.

This clone was recorded once. This sequence joins TRBV5-6 and TRBJ1-4; D perhaps matches TRBD1 (5 bases). Trimming left V 1 base short and J 14 bases short, with 15 bases between. CDR3 length: 13 residues. The germline V gene has CDR1 SGHDT and CDR2 YYEEEE. This CDR3 is CASSLSSQGNLFF. CDR3 DNA sequence: TGTGCCAGCAGCTTGTCCTCGCAGGGAAACCTGTTTTTT.

The chain recombines TRBV5-5 with TRBJ1-3, with unresolved D. Germline assignment: CDR1 SGHKS and CDR2 YYEKEE (reference sequence). The CDR3 length is 18 residues. Trimming removed 1 base from V and 0 bases from J, with 17 bases in between. CDR3: CASSLTPRADLSGNTIYF. DNA for the CDR3: TGTGCCAGCAGCTTGACCCCGAGAGCGGACCTCTCTGGAAACACCATATATTTT.

The V call is TRBV19, the J call TRBJ2-6; TRBD1 is a possible D gene (8 bases). V lost 3 bases, J lost 8 bases, and 14 bases lay in between. This CDR3 is built from 15 residues. Germline lookup yields CDR1 LNHDA and CDR2 SQIVND (reference sequence). The CDR3 sequence: CASSMKQGGTNVLTF. CDR3 bases: TGTGCCAGTAGTATGAAACAGGGGGGGACCAACGTCCTGACTTTC. Together with reference TRBV19 and TRBJ2-6, the CDR3 gives the full variable domain: DGGITQSPKYLFRKEGQNVTLSCEQNLNHDAMYWYRQDPGQGLRLIYYSQIVNDFQKGDIAEGYSVSREKKESFPLTVTSAQKNPTAFYLCASSMKQGGTNVLTFGAGSRLTVL.

The rearrangement uses TRBV19 and TRBJ2-1, with 11 nucleotides matching TRBD2. V lost 2 bases to trimming and J lost 7 bases; unmatched junction nucleotides: 4. Germline V gene data show CDR1 as LNHDA and CDR2 as SQIVND (reference sequence). CDR3 length: 15 residues. The CDR3, as DNA: TGTGCCAGTAGTATACTAGCGGGGGGTGAGAATGAGCAGTTCTTC. Translation: CASSILAGGENEQFF. The full variable domain, with the rest looked up from reference TRBV19 and TRBJ2-1, is DGGITQSPKYLFRKEGQNVTLSCEQNLNHDAMYWYRQDPGQGLRLIYYSQIVNDFQKGDIAEGYSVSREKKESFPLTVTSAQKNPTAFYLCASSILAGGENEQFFGPGTRLTVL.

In this sample, this clone turned up once. The rearrangement uses TRBV20-1 and TRBJ1-1, with D tentatively TRBD1 (6 bases). With 3 bases removed from V and 0 bases from J, the gap between germline ends came to 20 bases. This CDR3 spans 17 amino acids. The V gene's germline CDR1 is DFQATT and CDR2 SNEGSKA (reference sequence). CDR3: CSASEAGGARLNTEAFF. The CDR3 coding sequence is TGCAGTGCTAGTGAGGCTGGGGGGGCCCGGTTGAACACTGAAGCTTTCTTT.

The chain uses TRBV5-1 and TRBJ1-3; 7 bases agree with TRBD1. Germline CDR1 reads SGHRS; CDR2 reads YFSETQ. The V and J ends lost 4 bases and 2 bases, in that order; junction bases with no gene match: 6. The CDR3 totals 15 residues. CDR3 coding DNA: TGCGCCAGCAGCGAGGGACAGACGACTGGAAACACCATATATTTT. Protein sequence: CASSEGQTTGNTIYF.

In this sample, this clone turned up once. The rearrangement joins TRBV7-2 to TRBJ2-2, with TRBD2 as a possible D gene (6 bases). This CDR3 has 18 residues. V lost 3 bases and J 5 bases, leaving 22 bases between the germline ends. Germline V lookup: CDR1 SGHTA, CDR2 FQGNSA. Here the CDR3 reads CASSFHTSSLRRTGELFF. The CDR3 bases are TGTGCCAGCAGCTTCCACACTAGCAGTTTACGAAGGACCGGGGAGCTGTTTTTT.

This clone appeared once. V usage is TRBV13 and J usage is TRBJ1-4; no firm D call. Germline-derived CDR1 and CDR2 are PRHDT and FYEKMQ (reference sequence). V lost 5 bases to trimming and J lost 5 bases, with 9 bases between them. This CDR3 contains 13 residues. CDR3 bases: TGTGCCAGCAGCCCGGGGATAAATGAAAAACTGTTTTTT. As protein: CASSPGINEKLFF. Combining the CDR3 with reference TRBV13 and TRBJ1-4 gives the whole variable domain AAGVIQSPRHLIKEKRETATLKCYPIPRHDTVYWYQQGPGQDPQFLISFYEKMQSDKGSIPDRFSAQQFSDYHSELNMSSLELGDSALYFCASSPGINEKLFFGSGTQLSVL.

V usage is TRBV11-2 and J usage is TRBJ2-3; 8 bases fit TRBD2. The germline V gene encodes CDR1 SGHAT and CDR2 FQNNGV. The CDR3 loop spans 16 amino acids. With V trimmed by 1 base and J by 4 bases, 7 bases remained unmatched. CDR3 residues: CASSLGRAGAPDTQYF. The CDR3 nucleotides read TGTGCCAGCAGCTTAGGGCGAGCGGGGGCCCCAGATACGCAGTATTTT.

The chain employs TRBV7-9 and TRBJ1-4; TRBD1 agrees at 9 bases. Germline V gene data show CDR1 as SEHNR and CDR2 as FQNEAQ (reference sequence). J lost 8 bases, V lost 8 bases, and 6 bases had no gene match. The length of the CDR3 is 13 residues. CDR3 in DNA: TGTGCCAGCGGAGGACAGGGGAGGGAAAAACTGTTTTTT. Amino acid sequence: CASGGQGREKLFF.

Points on this clone: The junction differs from germline at one of its ends, possibly a read error. This chain connects TRBV10-3 to TRBJ2-3; 8 bases agree with TRBD2. CDR3 length: 12 residues. Per the germline V gene, CDR1 is ENHRY and CDR2 is SYGVKD. The CDR3, as DNA: TGTGCCAGTCGGGGGGGCACCGATACGCAGTATTTT. Encoded protein: CASRGGTDTQYF.

This sequence joins TRBV7-6 and TRBJ2-3, with TRBD1 matching over 7 bases. The germline gives CDR1 SGHVS, CDR2 FNYEAQ. Trimming cost V 2 bases and J 1 base; bases outside gene matches: 6. The CDR3 is 16 amino acids. The DNA for the CDR3 is TGTGCCAGCAGCTTACGGGAACAGGGGCGCACAGATACGCAGTATTTT. As protein: CASSLREQGRTDTQYF.

The gene calls are TRBV27 and TRBJ1-1; D might be TRBD1 (6 bases). Trimming took 5 bases from V and 0 from J, leaving 16 bases between them. Germline values: CDR1 MNHEY, CDR2 SMNVEV (reference sequence). The CDR3 is 16 residues long. The CDR3 bases are TGTGCCAGCAGTGGGCAGGGGAAGATCATGAACACTGAAGCTTTCTTT. As protein: CASSGQGKIMNTEAFF.

V gene TRBV7-2 combines with J gene TRBJ1-1; the match to TRBD1 covers 7 bases. The junction had 3 bases not matched to a gene; V was cut back by 5 bases and J by 6 bases. CDR3 length equals 12 residues. CDR1 is SGHTA and CDR2 is FQGNSA in the germline V gene. CDR3 sequence (DNA): TGTGCCAGCAGCCAGGGGGGCCCTGAAGCTTTCTTT. It specifies CASSQGGPEAFF.

The chain couples TRBV14 to TRBJ2-1; the match to TRBD2 covers 10 bases. Germline CDR1 and CDR2: SGHDN and FVKESK. Unmatched junction bases numbered 11, after V lost 0 bases and J lost 9 bases. The CDR3 consists of 17 residues. The CDR3: CASSQDRGAGGNREQFF. CDR3 DNA sequence: TGTGCCAGCAGCCAAGATAGGGGAGCGGGGGGGAATCGTGAGCAGTTCTTC.

The chain carries TRBV5-1 and TRBJ2-7, with 8 bases fitting TRBD1. J lost 6 bases, V lost 3 bases, and 5 bases had no gene match. The CDR3 runs to 13 residues. Germline V gene sequence: CDR1 SGHRS, CDR2 YFSETQ. The CDR3 nucleotides are TGCGCCAGCAGCTCGACAGGGGCTGGCGAGCAGTACGTC. This gives the protein CASSSTGAGEQYV.

This rearrangement joins TRBV10-2 to TRBJ2-2, with TRBD1 identical over 7 bases. This CDR3 has 14 amino acids. V gave up 4 bases and J gave up 6 bases; unmatched junction bases: 5. Germline CDR1 reads WSHSY; CDR2 reads SAAADI. Written as DNA, the CDR3 is TGCGCCAGCAGTGCACAGGGGCCCCCCGGGGAGCTGTTTTTT. As protein: CASSAQGPPGELFF.

This chain connects TRBV11-3 to TRBJ2-7, with a weak D call TRBD1 (5 bases). The V end lost 5 bases, the J end lost 0 bases, and 8 bases lay between the germline ends. Germline V lookup: CDR1 SGHNT, CDR2 YENEEA. The CDR3 extends over 13 amino acids. The CDR3 coding sequence is TGTGCCAGCAGCAACAGGATCTCCTACGAGCAGTACTTC. Protein sequence: CASSNRISYEQYF.